This entry lists 22 T cell receptor beta chains sequenced from one sample in a study of blood T cell repertoires in COVID-19. Profiling relied on immunoSEQ multiplex PCR, and the TCRdb table lists in-frame clones only, not all of them. The sample includes 60,000 to 85,000 clones, around nine tenths of them seen just once. The sequenced material came from peripheral blood. The receptors stem from a human donor in a cohort sampled during active COVID-19.

There are a few counts of this clone. This chain connects TRBV6-5 to TRBJ1-1; a possible D gene is TRBD1 (5 bases). Between the trimmed V and J ends, which lost 0 bases and 4 bases, there was a span of 9 bases. The CDR3 consists of 14 residues. Germline values: CDR1 MNHEY, CDR2 SVGAGI. This chain's CDR3 is CASSYSQETTEAFF. The CDR3 coding sequence is TGTGCCAGCAGTTACTCACAGGAAACCACTGAAGCTTTCTTT.

The J gene is TRBJ2-2, the V gene TRBV18; 9 bases are shared with TRBD1. The germline CDR1 and CDR2 sequences are KGHSH and LQKENI. This CDR3 spans 17 amino acids. The V gene end was trimmed by 5 bases and the J gene end by 1 base; junction bases not matched to a gene: 8. CDR3 DNA sequence: TGTGCCAGCTCAAGGACAGGGGTTCCTATGAACACCGGGGAGCTGTTTTTT. Translating gives CASSRTGVPMNTGELFF.

V and J are TRBV6-1 and TRBJ2-7, with 14 bases identical to TRBD2. Germline CDR1 reads MNHNS; CDR2 reads SASEGT. Trimming cost V 4 bases and J 2 bases; bases outside gene matches: 7. The CDR3 length is 17 residues. CDR3 nucleotide sequence: TGTGCCAGCAGTGTTGGGACTAGCGGGGGCCTAACCTACGAGCAGTACTTC. Amino acid sequence: CASSVGTSGGLTYEQYF.

This clone appeared once. The genes are TRBV25-1 and TRBJ2-6; tentatively, D is TRBD2 (7 bases). CDR3 length equals 18 residues. Germline V gene sequence: CDR1 MGHDK, CDR2 SYGVNS. The ends were cut back, 5 bases at V and 0 bases at J, with 17 bases in the middle. The CDR3, as DNA: TGTGCCAGCAGTCCCCTTTCGGGGGGACACTCTGGGGCCAACGTCCTGACTTTC. Amino acid sequence: CASSPLSGGHSGANVLTF. Complete variable domain (other parts from reference TRBV25-1 and TRBJ2-6): EADIYQTPRYLVIGTGKKITLECSQTMGHDKMYWYQQDPGMELHLIHYSYGVNSTEKGDLSSESTVSRIRTEHFPLTLESARPSHTSQYLCASSPLSGGHSGANVLTFGAGSRLTVL.

CDR3 in amino acids: CASSLGQQGSPLHF. The CDR3 nucleotides read TGTGCCAGCAGCCTTGGACAGCAAGGTTCACCCCTCCACTTT. V usage is TRBV4-2 and J usage is TRBJ1-6; D possibly corresponds to TRBD1 (6 bases). V shed 4 bases and J shed 9 bases, with 13 bases lying between them. Germline CDR1 is LGHNA and CDR2 is YNFKEQ. This CDR3 contains 14 residues.

This clone occurred once. The chain has TRBV7-3 and TRBJ1-1; maybe TRBD1 (5 bases). The CDR3 sequence is 13 residues long. V was cut by 10 bases and J by 1 base, with 13 bases left in between. From germline, CDR1 is SGHTA and CDR2 FQGTGA. The CDR3 reads CATAQDPNTEAFF. CDR3 nucleotide sequence: TGTGCCACCGCACAGGACCCGAACACTGAAGCTTTCTTT.

V usage is TRBV7-6 and J usage is TRBJ2-4; 8 bases align to TRBD1. Germline V gene lookup returns CDR1 SGHVS and CDR2 FNYEAQ. The J segment lost 5 bases and the V segment lost 0 bases, leaving 6 bases of the junction unmatched. The CDR3 totals 16 residues. The CDR3: CASSLAQGAGENIQYF. CDR3 coding DNA: TGTGCCAGCAGCTTAGCGCAGGGGGCCGGGGAAAACATTCAGTACTTC.

The chain is built from TRBV7-3 and TRBJ2-7, with TRBD1 matching over 11 bases. V lost 5 bases and J lost 5; bases outside the gene matches: 5. The CDR3 has 14 residues. Germline V gives CDR1 SGHTA, CDR2 FQGTGA. The CDR3 sequence: CASSVGQGANEQYF. The CDR3 coding sequence is TGTGCCAGCAGCGTTGGACAGGGGGCGAACGAGCAGTACTTC.

This clone came up a few times. The chain is built from TRBV5-1 and TRBJ1-3; D not certain. Trimming removed 0 bases at V and 0 bases at J, with 4 bases between. Germline CDR1 reads SGHRS; CDR2 reads YFSETQ. This CDR3 is built from 14 residues. The CDR3, as DNA: TGCGCCAGCAGCTTGGAGAGCTCTGGAAACACCATATATTTT. Translated, it gives CASSLESSGNTIYF.

The V gene is TRBV4-1, the J gene TRBJ1-3; D may be TRBD1 (5 bases). The CDR3 sequence is 15 residues long. V was shortened by 3 bases and J by 4 bases, with 13 bases between the two germline ends. The germline CDR1 and CDR2 sequences are MGHRA and YSYEKL. CDR3 amino acids: CASSQGGMRGNTIYF. Here the CDR3 DNA reads TGCGCCAGCAGCCAGGGGGGGATGAGGGGAAACACCATATATTTT.

The rearrangement joins TRBV9 to TRBJ1-1; tentative D call: TRBD1 (5 bases). Trimming pared 2 bases from V and 1 base from J, leaving 9 bases between. The CDR3 spans 14 residues. From germline, CDR1 is SGDLS and CDR2 YYNGEE. The CDR3 sequence: CASSVDSRNTEAFF. DNA of the CDR3: TGTGCCAGCAGCGTCGACAGCAGGAACACTGAAGCTTTCTTT.

The chain links TRBV11-2 to TRBJ2-1, with TRBD1 as a possible D gene (6 bases). Germline lookup yields CDR1 SGHAT and CDR2 FQNNGV. V shed 3 bases and J shed 7 bases, with 13 bases lying between them. This CDR3 is 14 amino acids long. This chain's CDR3 is CASSFSRGRNEQFF. CDR3 nucleotides: TGTGCCAGCAGCTTTTCAAGGGGGAGAAATGAGCAGTTCTTC.

The chain recombines TRBV11-3 with TRBJ2-2, with D perhaps TRBD2 (5 bases). V was shortened by 6 bases and J by 5 bases, with 16 bases between the two germline ends. Germline values: CDR1 SGHNT, CDR2 YENEEA. The CDR3 has 15 residues. The CDR3 here is CASRAGLAGTGELFF. The CDR3 DNA reads TGTGCCAGCAGGGCCGGGCTAGCCGGGACCGGGGAGCTGTTTTTT.

The chain carries TRBV2 and TRBJ2-7; 11 nucleotides match TRBD2. Germline V gene sequence: CDR1 SNHLY, CDR2 FYNNEI. J lost 1 base, V lost 10 bases, and 18 bases had no gene match. This CDR3 spans 18 amino acids. The CDR3 coding sequence is TGTGCCACCCGGACTTTTAGCGGGGGGGAGAGAGGGTCCTACGAGCAGTACTTC. Translating gives CATRTFSGGERGSYEQYF.

The chain has TRBV27 and TRBJ2-3, with a possible D match to TRBD2 (6 bases). The CDR3 totals 14 residues. The V and J ends lost 6 bases and 4 bases respectively, with 14 bases between them. Germline V lookup: CDR1 MNHEY, CDR2 SMNVEV (reference sequence). The CDR3: CASSTGRGADTQYF. The CDR3 DNA reads TGTGCCAGCAGCACCGGGCGCGGGGCAGATACGCAGTATTTT.

This clone has only a few counts. J is TRBJ2-3 and V is TRBV5-4; TRBD1 is a possible D gene (5 bases). The V end was cut by 0 bases, the J end by 1 base, with 6 bases between. The CDR3 loop spans 14 amino acids. From germline, CDR1 is SGHNT and CDR2 YYREEE (reference sequence). This CDR3 reads CASSLDRRTDTQYF. The CDR3 DNA reads TGTGCCAGCAGCTTGGACAGGCGCACAGATACGCAGTATTTT.

The J gene is TRBJ1-1, the V gene TRBV5-5, with D perhaps matching TRBD1 (5 bases). Between the trimmed V and J ends, which lost 2 bases and 0 bases, there was a span of 11 bases. In germline, CDR1 is SGHKS, CDR2 YYEKEE (reference sequence). The CDR3 has 15 amino acids. The CDR3, as DNA: TGTGCCAGCAGCTTAGCAGCAGGGCTGAACACTGAAGCTTTCTTT. As protein: CASSLAAGLNTEAFF. The full variable domain, with the rest looked up from reference TRBV5-5 and TRBJ1-1, is DAGVTQSPTHLIKTRGQQVTLRCSPISGHKSVSWYQQVLGQGPQFIFQYYEKEERGRGNFPDRFSARQFPNYSSELNVNALLLGDSALYLCASSLAAGLNTEAFFGQGTRLTVV.

The V and J genes are TRBV5-1 and TRBJ2-1, with TRBD2 matching 14 bases. This CDR3 has 19 residues. Germline-derived CDR1 and CDR2 are SGHRS and YFSETQ. The J segment lost 3 bases and the V segment lost 0 bases, leaving 8 bases of the junction unmatched. CDR3 nucleotides: TGCGCCAGCAGCTTGGCCGCGGGACTAGCGGGAGTAAACTACAATGAGCAGTTCTTC. This codes for CASSLAAGLAGVNYNEQFF.

CDR3 sequence reads: CASSSPGHAMNTEAFF. In DNA form, the CDR3 reads TGTGCCAGCAGTTCCCCGGGTCATGCCATGAACACTGAAGCTTTCTTT. The genes are TRBV6-2 or TRBV6-3 and TRBJ1-1; the D is unclear. V was cut by 4 bases and J by 0 bases, with 15 bases left in between. The germline CDR1 and CDR2 sequences are MNHEY and SVGEGT. This CDR3 spans 16 amino acids.

The rearrangement links TRBV4-1 to TRBJ2-7, with D possibly matching TRBD2 (6 bases). The CDR3 covers 15 residues. Looked up from germline, CDR1 is MGHRA and CDR2 is YSYEKL. V lost 5 bases, J lost 2 bases, and 16 bases lay in between. The CDR3, as DNA: TGCGCCAGCAGCTTCCGGGAGAGAGGAACCTACGAGCAGTACTTC. Protein: CASSFRERGTYEQYF.

The gene calls are TRBV5-4 and TRBJ2-7; D is perhaps TRBD1 (6 bases). V lost 2 bases to trimming and J lost 0 bases, with 12 bases between them. This CDR3 comprises 15 residues. CDR1 is SGHNT and CDR2 is YYREEE in the germline V gene (reference sequence). The CDR3 coding sequence is TGTGCCAGCAGCTTTGGGGGCTTCAGCTCCTACGAGCAGTACTTC. This sequence encodes CASSFGGFSSYEQYF.

The chain combines TRBV7-9 with TRBJ2-2; perhaps TRBD2 as D (5 bases). The CDR3 runs 16 residues. The germline V and J ends were trimmed by 1 base and 4 bases, with 13 bases remaining between them. The germline V gene has CDR1 SEHNR and CDR2 FQNEAQ (reference sequence). The CDR3 DNA is TGTGCCAGCAGCTTAGGTCCAAGGGCGGGCACCGGGGAGCTGTTTTTT. Protein: CASSLGPRAGTGELFF.